Described below is a single T cell receptor beta chain sequence and its context. There are many counts of this clonotype. Its antigen is still unknown. Per-nucleotide qualities are absent, and no much larger clonotype sits a single base away. This record comes from a study of regulatory T cells in long-lasting Graves disease (dated by TCRdb to about 2021). With respect to the entire study: Patients with newly diagnosed Graves' disease had been on antithyroid drugs for under 3 months. Peripheral blood TCR sequencing and RNA sequencing compared persistent Graves' disease patients with newly diagnosed Graves' disease patients. The study was conducted in China and was registered as a clinical trial. A total of around 33 samples underwent TCR sequencing, from 13 patients with persistent Graves' disease and about 20 patients with newly diagnosed Graves' disease.

Libraries were made using multiplex PCR. Reads for this sample came from an Illumina HiSeq 4000. TCR beta libraries were built with iRepertoire HTBI primers and Arm-PCR amplification of CDR3 regions. PCR products were gel purified before sequencing. Per the source publication's procedure: Across samples, roughly 60 TRBV and approximately 15 TRBJ segments were identified and used for gene usage analysis of CDR3 amino acid clonotypes. COPE and FqMerger were used to merge the filtered high-quality paired reads into contigs. BLAST was used to align contigs to IMGT TRBV, TRBD and TRBJ reference genes, and CDR3 was defined according to IMGT. Any clonotype with a frequency above 0.1% was counted as a highly expanded clone. Shannon entropy was used to measure repertoire diversity, and the Gini coefficient was used to measure V-J evenness. Public clonotypes were defined as clonotypes shared by more than one individual. TCRdb cleaned the public reads at Q25 with fastp, built clones with MiXCR and kept in-frame beta chains. Each entry merges the rows of one CDR3 protein and shows their most common DNA and genes. TCRdb, not the authors, supplied the V and J calls. Recorded for this sample are 420,000 or so distinct CDR3 sequences; over 15% of them occurred a single time. The ten largest clonotypes hold about 25% of the sample.

The paper's findings and limits, for the study overall: Patients with persistent disease shared more public clonotypes (approximately 2,500) than newly diagnosed patients did (around 1,000). The authors noted that the small sample size was a limitation that may lower accuracy. Compared with newly diagnosed patients, patients with persistent Graves' disease had lower TCR Shannon entropy and fewer highly expanded clones, which suggests clonal expansion. Sequencing and analysis were restricted to the TCR beta chain. Only peripheral blood was studied, because thyroid tissue, the primary lesion, was inaccessible.

This sample's time point label indicates: newly diagnosed GD, antithyroid drugs for less than 3 months. For both TCR sequencing and RNA sequencing, RNA was extracted from PBMCs in TRIzol. Graves' disease was diagnosed according to American Thyroid Association guidelines. Patients were recruited from an endocrinology department in Xi'an, China. From each patient, around 9.3 milliliters of peripheral blood was collected into an EDTA anticoagulant tube. Ficoll Paque Plus density gradient separation was used to isolate PBMCs, and no additional T cell sorting was done. An Agilent 2100 Bioanalyzer and agarose gel were used to assess RNA quality, and a NanoDrop 2000 was used to measure RNA concentration. This sample also belongs to another study, concerning T cells in Graves' hyperthyroidism and ophthalmopathy. The second study's authors report: Stable Graves' hyperthyroidism was defined as no progression to ophthalmopathy during 18 months of follow-up. Hyperthyroidism patients were newly diagnosed, had a disease duration of under 2 months, and were aged 18 to 65 years. Any patient with an uncontrolled infection, another autoimmune disease, pregnancy or lactation was excluded. Diagnoses were based on clinical symptoms, serum thyroxine and TRAb, thyroid ultrasound and orbital computed tomography. The first round of RT-PCR for the TCR CDR3 was performed with the HTBI primer set and the Qiagen OneStep RT-PCR kit. Most expanded thyroid clonotypes (frequency above 0.001) were also detected in blood, a finding suggesting that blood repertoires may reflect thyroid immune responses. A 13 V-J signature model separated ophthalmopathy from stable hyperthyroidism, with approximately 87% sensitivity and roughly 81% specificity in cross-validation and 80%/75% in testing. In validation, the model predicted progression to ophthalmopathy a median of about 6.5 months before onset, with roughly 70% sensitivity and about 72% specificity. A discovery cohort of approximately 97 patients, about 40 with Graves' ophthalmopathy and approximately 57 with stable Graves' hyperthyroidism, was used to find distinguishing TCR V-J signatures. Prospective prediction of ophthalmopathy was tested in an independent validation cohort consisting of 18 hyperthyroidism patients and 15 or so patients who later progressed to ophthalmopathy. For training and testing, the 100 or so patients in the discovery cohort were randomly divided in a 7:3 ratio. The study also compared thyroid tissue and blood T-cell repertoires from five or six Graves' hyperthyroidism patients. After sampling, hyperthyroidism patients received methimazole starting at 30 mg daily, and ophthalmopathy patients received high-dose intravenous methylprednisolone. Libraries were constructed in a second round of multiplex PCR, after which size selection and purification were performed. Paired-end sequencing of the libraries was performed with 100 bp reads on an Illumina HiSeq2000. SOAPnuke was used to process the raw data, with reads discarded if the reads contained adapters or uncalled bases, had a mean Phred below 15, or lacked an exact constant-primer or identifier match. High-quality paired reads were merged with COPE v1.2.5, and unique nucleotide sequences were defined as clonotypes. Clonotypes were aligned to IMGT TRBV, TRBD and TRBJ reference segments using MiTCR v1.1. The analysis included only V-J combinations with a frequency above 0.0001, which together covered around 99% of the repertoires. A TCS score was defined as the ratio of F50 (clonal expansion) to E x V (chaos), with BLOSUM62-based TCRdist applied between CDR3 peptides within each V-J. Welch's t-statistics and random forest reduced roughly 540 V-J features to 13, which were used in a naive Bayes classifier (R e1071). No statistical method was used to set the sample size in advance, and investigators knew the group allocation. The paper describes TCR Vbeta CDR3 sequencing of 140 or so peripheral blood samples, made up of roughly 45 ophthalmopathy patients, approximately 73 hyperthyroidism patients and about 17 progressor patients.

This specimen was peripheral blood mononuclear cells (PBMCs), taken at new diagnosis, from a patient treated with antithyroid drugs. This receptor was obtained from a woman younger than 30 with Graves disease. Donor details come from another sample of the same person, matched by shared clones.

Read as DNA, the sequence is TGTGCCAGCAGCTTAGCGAGACACGAGCAGTACTTC. It is translated as CASSLARHEQYF. In this chain, TRBV7-2 is recombined with TRBJ2-7; the D gene remains uncertain. Reading the germline V gene gives CDR1 SGHTA and CDR2 FQGNSA. V lost 0 bases and J lost 5 bases; the stretch between them is 5 bases long. The CDR3 measures 12 amino acids from cysteine to phenylalanine. Here the CDR3 DNA is all that survives: 36 bases in frame from base 1.